This T cell receptor beta chain was recorded in a study of cytomegalovirus exposure and HLA in healthy donors. Assay: immunoSEQ multiplex PCR; the TCRdb copy retains only in-frame clones and omits some. In the table there are about 180,000 clones, 85% of which are singletons. Study-level points and caveats: TCR beta chains numbering some 160 were designated cytomegalovirus-associated. Rarity characterized most TCR sequences, yet some public TCRs appeared in many donors.

The germline CDR1 and CDR2 sequences are SGHTS and YDEGEE. Trimming removed 0 bases from V and 0 bases from J, with 11 bases in between. This CDR3 spans 16 amino acids. This clone was observed a handful of times. The antigen is not known. This receptor was identified in a man aged 18 to 29 in good health and CMV-seropositive. This sequence joins TRBV5-8 and TRBJ2-3; D is perhaps TRBD2 (6 bases). The sequencing sample was made of PBMCs. The CDR3 sequence is CASSLDSGLSTDTQYF. The DNA for the CDR3 is TGTGCCAGCAGCTTGGATTCGGGACTTAGCACAGATACGCAGTATTTT.